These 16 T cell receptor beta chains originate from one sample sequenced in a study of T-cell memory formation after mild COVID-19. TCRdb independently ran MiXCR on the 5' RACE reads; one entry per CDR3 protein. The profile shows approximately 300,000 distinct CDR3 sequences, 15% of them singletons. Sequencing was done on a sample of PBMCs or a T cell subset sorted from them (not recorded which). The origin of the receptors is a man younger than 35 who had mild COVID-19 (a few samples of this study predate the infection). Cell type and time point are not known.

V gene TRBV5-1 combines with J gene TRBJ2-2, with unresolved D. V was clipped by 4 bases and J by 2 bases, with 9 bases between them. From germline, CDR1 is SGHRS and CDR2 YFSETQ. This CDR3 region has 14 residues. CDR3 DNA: TGCGCCAGCAGCCACGCAACTAACACCGGGGAGCTGTTTTTT. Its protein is CASSHATNTGELFF. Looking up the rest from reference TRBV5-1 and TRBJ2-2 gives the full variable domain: KAGVTQTPRYLIKTRGQQVTLSCSPISGHRSVSWYQQTPGQGLQFLFEYFSETQRNKGNFPGRFSGRQFSNSRSEMNVSTLELGDSALYLCASSHATNTGELFFGEGSRLTVL.

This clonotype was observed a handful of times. Written as DNA, the CDR3 is TGTGCCAGCTCACCGGGACAGGGGTCCCGTCAGCCCCAGCATTTT. It specifies CASSPGQGSRQPQHF. This chain connects TRBV18 to TRBJ1-5; 10 nucleotides align to TRBD1. The trim removed 3 bases at V and 6 bases at J, leaving 5 bases unmatched. CDR3 length: 15 residues. The germline gives CDR1 KGHSH, CDR2 LQKENI.

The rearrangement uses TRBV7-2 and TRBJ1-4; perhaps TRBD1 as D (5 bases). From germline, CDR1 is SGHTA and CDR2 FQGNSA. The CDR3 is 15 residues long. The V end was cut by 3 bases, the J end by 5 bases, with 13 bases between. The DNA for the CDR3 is TGTGCCAGCAGCTTCGGAGGTCGGGGGAATGAAAAACTGTTTTTT. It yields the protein CASSFGGRGNEKLFF.

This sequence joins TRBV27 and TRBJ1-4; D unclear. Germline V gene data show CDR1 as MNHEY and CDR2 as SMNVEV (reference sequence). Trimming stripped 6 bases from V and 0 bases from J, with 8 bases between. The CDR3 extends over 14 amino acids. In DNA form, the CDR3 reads TGTGCCAGCAGGAGTGGTGCAACTAATGAAAAACTGTTTTTT. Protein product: CASRSGATNEKLFF.

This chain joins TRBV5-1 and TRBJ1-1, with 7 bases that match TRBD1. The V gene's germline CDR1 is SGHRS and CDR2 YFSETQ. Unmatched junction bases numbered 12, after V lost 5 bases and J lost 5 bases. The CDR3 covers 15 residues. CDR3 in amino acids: CASSDDRQGRTEAFF. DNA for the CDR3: TGCGCCAGCAGTGATGATCGACAGGGTCGGACTGAAGCTTTCTTT.

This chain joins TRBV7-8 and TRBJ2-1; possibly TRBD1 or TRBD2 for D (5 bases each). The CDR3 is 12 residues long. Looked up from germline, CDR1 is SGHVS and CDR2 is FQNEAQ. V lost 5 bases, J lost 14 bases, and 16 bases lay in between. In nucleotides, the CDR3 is TGTGCCAGCAGCCCGGGGCCCGGGCTCAAGTTCTTC. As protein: CASSPGPGLKFF.

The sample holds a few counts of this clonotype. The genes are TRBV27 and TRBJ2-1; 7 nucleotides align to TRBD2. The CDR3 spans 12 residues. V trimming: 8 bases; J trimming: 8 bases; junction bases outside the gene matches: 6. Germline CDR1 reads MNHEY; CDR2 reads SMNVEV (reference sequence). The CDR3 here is CASCTRGDEQFF. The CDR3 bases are TGTGCCAGCTGTACTCGGGGGGATGAGCAGTTCTTC.

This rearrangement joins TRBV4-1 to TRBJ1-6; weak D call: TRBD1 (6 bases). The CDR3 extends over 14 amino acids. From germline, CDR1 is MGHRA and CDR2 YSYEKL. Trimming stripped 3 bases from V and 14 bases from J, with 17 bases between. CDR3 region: CASSHPLQGPALHF. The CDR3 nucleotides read TGCGCCAGCAGCCATCCCCTACAGGGTCCGGCCCTCCACTTT.

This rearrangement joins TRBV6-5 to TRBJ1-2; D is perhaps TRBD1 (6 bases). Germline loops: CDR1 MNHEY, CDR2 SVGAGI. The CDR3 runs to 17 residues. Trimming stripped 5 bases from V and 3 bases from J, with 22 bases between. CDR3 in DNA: TGTGCCAGCAGTGGGCCCCTCTGGGGGGCTACTGACTATGGCTACACCTTC. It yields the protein CASSGPLWGATDYGYTF.

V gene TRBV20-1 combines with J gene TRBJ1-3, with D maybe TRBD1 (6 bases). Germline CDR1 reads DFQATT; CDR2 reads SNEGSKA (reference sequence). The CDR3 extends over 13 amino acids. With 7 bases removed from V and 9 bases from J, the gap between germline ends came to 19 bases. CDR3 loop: CSVRPGQLGTIYF. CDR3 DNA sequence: TGCAGTGTTCGACCGGGACAACTGGGCACCATATATTTT.

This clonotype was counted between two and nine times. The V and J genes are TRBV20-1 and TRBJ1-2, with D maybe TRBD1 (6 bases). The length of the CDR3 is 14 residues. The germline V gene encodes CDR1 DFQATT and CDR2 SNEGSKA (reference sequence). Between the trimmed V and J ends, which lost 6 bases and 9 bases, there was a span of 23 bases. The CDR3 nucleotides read TGCAGTGCCCCGTACACCCTCTTCCAGGGGAGCTACACCTTC. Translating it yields CSAPYTLFQGSYTF.

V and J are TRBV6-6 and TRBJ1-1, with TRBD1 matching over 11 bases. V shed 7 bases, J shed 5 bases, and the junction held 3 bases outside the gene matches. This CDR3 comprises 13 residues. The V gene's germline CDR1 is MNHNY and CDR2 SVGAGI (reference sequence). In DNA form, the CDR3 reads TGTGCCAGCAAGGACAGGGGGCTTACTGAAGCTTTCTTT. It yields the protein CASKDRGLTEAFF.

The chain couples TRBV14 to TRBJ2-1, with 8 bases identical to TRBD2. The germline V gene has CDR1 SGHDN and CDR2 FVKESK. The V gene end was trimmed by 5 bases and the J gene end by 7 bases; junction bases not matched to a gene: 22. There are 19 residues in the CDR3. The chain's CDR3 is CASSDTGTSIPLVVNEQFF. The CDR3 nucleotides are TGTGCCAGCAGCGACACCGGGACTAGTATTCCGTTGGTCGTGAATGAGCAGTTCTTC. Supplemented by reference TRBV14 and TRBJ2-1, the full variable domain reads EAGVTQFPSHSVIEKGQTVTLRCDPISGHDNLYWYRRVMGKEIKFLLHFVKESKQDESGMPNNRFLAERTGGTYSTLKVQPAELEDSGVYFCASSDTGTSIPLVVNEQFFGPGTRLTVL.

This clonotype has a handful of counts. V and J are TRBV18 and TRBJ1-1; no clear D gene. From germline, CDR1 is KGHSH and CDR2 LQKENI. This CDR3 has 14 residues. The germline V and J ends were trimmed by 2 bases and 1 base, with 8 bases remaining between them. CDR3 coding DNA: TGTGCCAGCTCACCAGGGAGGGAGAACACTGAAGCTTTCTTT. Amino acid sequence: CASSPGRENTEAFF.

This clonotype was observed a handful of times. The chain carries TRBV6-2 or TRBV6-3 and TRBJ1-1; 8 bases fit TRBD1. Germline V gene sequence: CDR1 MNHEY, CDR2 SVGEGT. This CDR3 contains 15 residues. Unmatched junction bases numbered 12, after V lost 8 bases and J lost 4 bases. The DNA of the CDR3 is TGTGCCAGCTCGAAAGCAGGGGGCCGGGGCACTGAAGCTTTCTTT. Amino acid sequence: CASSKAGGRGTEAFF.

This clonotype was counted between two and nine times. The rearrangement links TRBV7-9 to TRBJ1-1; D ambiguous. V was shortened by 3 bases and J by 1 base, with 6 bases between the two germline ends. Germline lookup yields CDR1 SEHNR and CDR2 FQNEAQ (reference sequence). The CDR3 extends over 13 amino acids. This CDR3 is CASSFWRNTEAFF. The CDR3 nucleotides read TGTGCCAGCAGCTTTTGGAGGAACACTGAAGCTTTCTTT.